This T cell receptor (beta chain) was sequenced in a study of control samples from healthy donors and cancer patients. The method was immunoSEQ multiplex PCR; TCRdb's version includes in-frame clones alone and lacks a portion of them. This table has about 100,000 clones, less than 90% appearing once. The TCR comes from a woman aged 45 to 65 in good health. The sequenced sample consisted of blood.

DNA of the CDR3: TGTGCCAGCAGCTTCGGAGGTCGTGGAGCCGGGGAGCTGTTTTTT. Translating gives CASSFGGRGAGELFF. This rearrangement joins TRBV11-3 to TRBJ2-2; tentative D call: TRBD2 (5 bases). Germline CDR1 is SGHNT and CDR2 is YENEEA. V was cut by 3 bases and J by 6 bases, with 14 bases left in between. The CDR3 totals 15 residues. The full variable domain, its missing parts supplied by reference TRBV11-3 and TRBJ2-2, is EAGVVQSPRYKIIEKKQPVAFWCNPISGHNTLYWYLQNLGQGPELLIRYENEEAVDDSQLPKDRFSAERLKGVDSTLKIQPAELGDSAVYLCASSFGGRGAGELFFGEGSRLTVL.